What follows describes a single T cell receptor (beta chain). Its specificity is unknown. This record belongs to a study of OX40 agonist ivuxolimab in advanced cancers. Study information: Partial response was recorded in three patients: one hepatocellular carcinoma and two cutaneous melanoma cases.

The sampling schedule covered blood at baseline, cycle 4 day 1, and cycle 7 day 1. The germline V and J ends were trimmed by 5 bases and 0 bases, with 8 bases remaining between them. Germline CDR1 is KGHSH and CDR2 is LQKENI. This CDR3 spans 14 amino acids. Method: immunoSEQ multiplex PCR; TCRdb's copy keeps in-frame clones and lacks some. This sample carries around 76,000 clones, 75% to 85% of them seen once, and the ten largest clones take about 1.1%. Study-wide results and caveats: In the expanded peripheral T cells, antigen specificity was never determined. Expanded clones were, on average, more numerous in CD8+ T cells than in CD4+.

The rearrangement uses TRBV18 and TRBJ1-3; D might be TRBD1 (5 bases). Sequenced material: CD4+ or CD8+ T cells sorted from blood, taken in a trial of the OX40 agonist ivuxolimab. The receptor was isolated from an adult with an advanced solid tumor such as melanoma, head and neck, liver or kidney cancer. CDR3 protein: CASSGTASGNTIYF. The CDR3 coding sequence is TGTGCCAGCTCAGGGACGGCCTCTGGAAACACCATATATTTT.